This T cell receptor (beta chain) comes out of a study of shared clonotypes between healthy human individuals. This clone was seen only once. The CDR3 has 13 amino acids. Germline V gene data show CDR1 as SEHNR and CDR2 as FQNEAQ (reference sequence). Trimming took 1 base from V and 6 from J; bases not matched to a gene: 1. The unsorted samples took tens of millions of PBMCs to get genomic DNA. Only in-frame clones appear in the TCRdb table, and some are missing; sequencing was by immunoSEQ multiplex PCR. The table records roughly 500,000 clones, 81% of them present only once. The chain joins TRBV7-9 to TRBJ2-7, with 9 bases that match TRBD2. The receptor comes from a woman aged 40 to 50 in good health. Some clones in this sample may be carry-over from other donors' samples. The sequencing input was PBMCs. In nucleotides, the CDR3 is TGTGCCAGCAGCTTAGAACTAGCGGGCGAGCAGTACTTC. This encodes CASSLELAGEQYF.